This T cell receptor beta chain was retrieved from a study of T cell responses to AZD1222 COVID-19 vaccine. V gave up 7 bases and J gave up 2 bases, with 13 bases separating them. CDR3 size: 14 residues. CDR1 and CDR2 (germline): LNHDA, SQIVND (reference sequence). Pooling of second doses given at about 4 or about 12 weeks was done. Regarding this clone: Its antigen is unknown.

Overall study findings and caveats: Close to half of all spike-specific TCRs reportedly target regions of the variants that are unmutated. Spike-wide coverage was observed for vaccine-associated CD4 TCRs, with dominant responses at 160-218 and 743-854. Baseline seropositivity occurred in only a handful of AZD1222 recipients.

Produced via immunoSEQ multiplex PCR; TCRdb's table is partial and in-frame only. The sample has tens of thousands of clones, approximately 88% seen once; the top ten hold roughly 12%. The receptor was derived from an adult who received the AZD1222 COVID-19 vaccine. The material was peripheral blood, obtained 28 days after the second AZD1222 dose. The gene calls are TRBV19 and TRBJ2-3, with D perhaps being TRBD1 or TRBD2 (5 bases each). Here the CDR3 reads CASIGGVFTDTQYF. The CDR3 DNA is TGTGCCAGTATTGGGGGAGTTTTCACAGATACGCAGTATTTT.